The present T cell receptor (beta chain) was sequenced within a study of blood T cell repertoires in COVID-19 (dated by TCRdb to the early 2020s). About the study as a whole: Collaborator samples came from the United States, Italy and Spain and covered acute and convalescent phases of COVID-19. The material from the prospective study consisted of cDNA or gDNA derived from T cells, B-cell-depleted T cells, or PBMCs. Subjects who had been exposed to COVID-19, were actively infected with it, or had recovered from it provided the deeply sampled blood TCRbeta repertoires that made up the dataset. The repertoires were made available in a free public database intended to serve as a resource for research on the immune response to SARS-CoV-2. Samples came from the ongoing ImmuneRACE study (first 160 participants) plus 1,254 subjects from 6 global collaborators. Sample metadata almost always included a de-identified subject ID, COVID-19 status, age in years and sex. Where HLA class I and class II types were available, the types were taken from metadata supplied by the sample provider, not from assay-based typing.

TCRbeta CDR3 regions were amplified from genomic DNA by means of the immunoSEQ Assay, a bias-controlled multiplex PCR. On the study's bioinformatics: The number of nucleated cells in each sample was estimated by amplification of reference gene primers within the assay. To quantify the absolute abundance of each unique TCRbeta CDR3 rearrangement, sequence reads were collapsed and filtered. For each sample, productive Simpson clonality was calculated as the square root of Simpson's diversity index over productive rearrangements. In its TCRdb copy, this immuneACCESS table keeps in-frame sequences only and misses some clones. Where compared with another copy, unresolved V genes explain less than half of these, and the others have no known cause. V, J and clone size were drawn from that table, and D and trimming were deduced from the DNA. Within this sample are 85,000 to 100,000 clones, with 75% to 85% of them counted one time only. The ten biggest clones cover around 4.8% of the sample.

Comments on this clone: No cognate antigen has been identified for it. One base away there is no much larger clone; base qualities are not given.

What the research found in general, with its limitations: How much clinical and demographic metadata was included differed by source and by participant, and the metadata was provided uncurated.

In Seattle, one collaborating source enrolled patients while the infection was active and tracked those patients longitudinally over the course of disease. The collaborating institutions used their own protocols to collect whole blood in K2EDTA tubes. For TCRbeta analysis, collaborators shipped samples in one of three forms: frozen whole blood, isolated PBMCs, or DNA extracted from either of those sample types. The CDR3, from cysteine to phenylalanine, totals 18 residues. Just the 54-base CDR3 DNA is kept, in frame starting at base 1. Based on the germline V gene (reference sequence), the CDR1 and CDR2 sequences are MNHEY and SMNVEV. V lost 5 bases and J lost 3 bases, and the count of bases not matched to a germline gene is 17.

The sequencing sample was made of peripheral blood. In this chain, TRBV27 is recombined with TRBJ2-7; 9 central nucleotides agree with TRBD2. This TCR came from a man at least 80 years old with COVID-19, enrolled during active disease. This receptor carries the CDR3 CASSPQLPAGGRIYEQYF. The DNA reads as follows: TGTGCCAGCAGTCCTCAACTACCAGCGGGAGGCCGGATCTACGAGCAGTACTTC.